This T cell receptor beta chain was sequenced for a study of response to subunit inactivated influenza vaccine. The V and J ends lost 4 bases and 3 bases respectively, with 13 bases between them. Germline CDR1 ENHRY, CDR2 SYGVKD. The CDR3 contains 14 residues. Study-wide results and limits: With each seasonal influenza vaccination, the authors suggested, few new T cells are recruited.

In its sample, this clonotype was seen a few times. As yet, its antigen is unknown. TCRdb re-called the RT-PCR reads with MiXCR, one entry per CDR3 protein. The table includes 800,000 to 1,000,000 distinct CDR3 sequences, approximately 21% detected once. V is TRBV10-3 and J is TRBJ2-7, with D possibly called TRBD1 or TRBD2 (5 bases each). The clonotype originates from a man aged 50 to 60 who received an inactivated influenza vaccine. Sequenced here: PBMCs from blood, sampled roughly 5 days after vaccination. CDR3 sequence reads: CAISVGGAGYEQYF. The CDR3 DNA is TGTGCCATCAGTGTTGGGGGAGCCGGCTACGAGCAGTACTTC.